These T cell receptor beta chains were read from a single sample in a study of shared clonotypes between healthy human individuals. Here immunoSEQ multiplex PCR was the method, and the copy in TCRdb shows in-frame clones only, minus some. This sample carries approximately 2,000,000 clones, around 90% of them seen once, and the ten largest clones take 0.3% to 0.45%. Material: naive CD4+ T cells from PBMCs. Receptors originate from a man aged 18 to 29 in good health. Some clones in this sample may be carry-over from other donors' samples. Both conserved end residues are part of each CDR3. Fields, in order: V gene, J gene, clone size, D gene, CDR3 DNA, CDR3 protein. A D gene is named only where the DNA matches it firmly. Clone size is stated in some rows and not others, as once, few, many or a class when expanded.

TRBV27	TRBJ2-2	-	TRBD2	TGTGCCAGCAGTCGTCCTAGCGGGAGGGCCTCCGGGGAGCTGTTTTTT	CASSRPSGRASGELFF
TRBV28	TRBJ1-5	-	-	TGTGCCAGCAGTTCTCAAAATCAGCCCCAGCATTTT	CASSSQNQPQHF
TRBV19	TRBJ1-1	-	TRBD1	TGTGCCAGTAGTATGGACAGGGTACTCAAAACTGAAGCTTTCTTT	CASSMDRVLKTEAFF
TRBV7-2	TRBJ2-7	once	-	TGTGCCAGCAGCTTAGGGGTACTAGGCTACGAGCAGTACTTC	CASSLGVLGYEQYF
TRBV9	TRBJ2-2	once	TRBD2	TGTGCCAGCAGCGTAGGAGCGGGAGTAGAGACCGGGGAGCTGTTTTTT	CASSVGAGVETGELFF
TRBV5-6	TRBJ1-2	-	TRBD1	TGTGCCAGCAGCTGGGACAGGGGTGATGGCTACACCTTC	CASSWDRGDGYTF
TRBV30	TRBJ1-5	-	TRBD1	TGTGCCTGGGACAGGGGCAATCAGCCCCAGCATTTT	CAWDRGNQPQHF
TRBV9	TRBJ2-3	-	TRBD2	TGTGCCAGCAGCGCCCGAGCTGTGCGGGAGGCCCCAGATACGCAGTATTTT	CASSARAVREAPDTQYF
TRBV5-1	TRBJ2-5	-	TRBD2	TGCGCCAGCAGCTCAAAAGCGGGAGGGTACCAAGAGACCCAGTACTTC	CASSSKAGGYQETQYF
TRBV28	TRBJ2-3	-	-	TGTGCCAGCAGTTCACCACCCGGCGGGGGCGAAGGCACAGATACGCAGTATTTT	CASSSPPGGGEGTDTQYF
TRBV25-1	TRBJ2-1	-	TRBD1	TGTGCCAGCAAAACCGCCCCGGGACAGGGTTCTAATGAGCAGTTCTTC	CASKTAPGQGSNEQFF
TRBV4-2	TRBJ2-1	-	-	TGTGCCAGCACCCCAAGTAGTTGGGGACGTCCCAATGAGCAGTTCTTC	CASTPSSWGRPNEQFF
TRBV10-3	TRBJ1-5	-	-	TGTGCCATCAGTGAGTCGTCCCGCAATCAGCCCCAGCATTTT	CAISESSRNQPQHF
TRBV15	TRBJ1-1	-	-	TGTGCCACCAGCATCCAAAGGTCGTTAGGGGTCGGGACTGAAGCTTTCTTT	CATSIQRSLGVGTEAFF
TRBV28	TRBJ1-2	-	-	TGTGCCAGCAGTTACCCAGCGGGGGATGGCTACACCTTC	CASSYPAGDGYTF
TRBV7-6	TRBJ2-1	-	-	TGTGCCAGCAGTTCCATCCGCGGGAAAACAAATGAGCAGTTCTTC	CASSSIRGKTNEQFF
TRBV29-1	TRBJ2-5	-	TRBD1	TGCAGCACATTAGGACAGGGGGCGGGAAACTTC	CSTLGQGAGNF
TRBV9	TRBJ1-4	-	-	TGTGCCAGCAGCGTAGGACAGACGTTTGAAAAACTGTTTTTT	CASSVGQTFEKLFF
TRBV6-1	TRBJ2-1	-	-	TGTGCCAGCAGTGAGGGGTACAATGAGCAGTTCTTC	CASSEGYNEQFF
TRBV5-1	TRBJ2-7	-	-	TGCGCCAGCAGCGCACCAGGGTCCTACGAGCAGTACTTC	CASSAPGSYEQYF
TRBV27	TRBJ2-3	-	TRBD2	TGTGCCAGCAGTATAGCGGGAGGGCCCGGATCGGATACGCAGTATTTT	CASSIAGGPGSDTQYF
TRBV5-8	TRBJ1-4	-	-	TGTGCCAGCAGCTCAACCGGCAGGCATGGGGCCATAATTGGGTTTTTT	CASSSTGRHGAIIGFF
TRBV20-1	TRBJ2-7	-	-	TGCAGTGCTAAGGGTAGGGACGAGCAGTACTTC	CSAKGRDEQYF
TRBV6-4	TRBJ1-1	few	-	TGTGCCAGCAGTAAGACTACGGCGAACACTGAAGCTTTCTTT	CASSKTTANTEAFF
TRBV9	TRBJ2-7	-	TRBD2	TGTGCCAGCAGCGCCACTAGCGGGAGCGGCGAGCAGTACTTC	CASSATSGSGEQYF
TRBV28	TRBJ1-5	-	-	TGTGCCAGCAGTTTAGGAGGGGTTCAGCCCCAGCATTTT	CASSLGGVQPQHF
TRBV11-2	TRBJ2-5	once	TRBD2	TGTGCCAGCAGCTTCGGGGGGCAAGAGACCCAGTACTTC	CASSFGGQETQYF
TRBV14	TRBJ2-7	-	TRBD1	TGTGCCAGCAGCCACTCCCTAAGGGACAGGCCCTACGAGCAGTACTTC	CASSHSLRDRPYEQYF
TRBV30	TRBJ1-5	-	-	TGTGCCTGGAGTTACCGGGGGGAATTGACTCAATTGGCCCAGCATTTT	CAWSYRGELTQLAQHF
TRBV6-1	TRBJ1-5	once	TRBD1	TGTGCCAGCGCGCGGGACAGATATAGCAATCAGCCCCAGCATTTT	CASARDRYSNQPQHF